The entry that follows covers one T cell receptor beta chain sequence. This clone's antigen is unknown. No clone much larger than this one lies a single base away; base qualities are absent. The receptor library was made with the immunoSEQ multiplex PCR assay. The multiplex PCR relied on a mix of 60 forward primers for TCR Vbeta segments and 13 reverse primers for TCR Jbeta segments. Amplification of the CDR3 region of rearranged TCR beta genes was performed with a multiplex PCR assay on genomic DNA. Amplified TCR beta libraries were sequenced as 87-base-pair reads on the Illumina HiSeq System. In the paper's pipeline: Across the 600 to 700 repertoires, a later analysis counted around 80 million unique TCR beta chains, around 11 million of which were shared by at least two donors. Raw reads were error-corrected and collapsed into unique sequences with a nearest-neighbor algorithm that merged closely related sequences to remove PCR and sequencing errors. Alignment of CDR3 sequences to IMGT reference sequences was used to assign V, D and J gene segments. For a sequence to be retained, a match of at least six nucleotides to both a V gene segment and a J gene segment was required. Rearrangements were classified as productive when the CDR3 lacked stop codons and remained in frame with V and J, and all other rearrangements were classified as non-productive. CDR3 was defined according to IMGT convention as the region running from the second conserved V-encoded cysteine to the conserved J-encoded phenylalanine. Sequences without an unambiguous match to a single V gene segment were excluded from the earlier analysis of about 640 of the donors. An earlier analysis of several hundred of the donors called V segments functional above 56.7% productive rearrangements and segregating when the between-donor standard deviation exceeded 5%. A statistical classification framework was developed to diagnose cytomegalovirus status using the catalog of TCR beta chain sequences. In a later analysis, TCR nucleotide sequences were compared against IMGT/GENE-DB human TR gene sequences so that V and J genes could be assigned. A later analysis assigned CDR3 sequences and most-parsimonious VDJ recombination scenarios with the TCRdist pipeline. A later analysis defined each TCR beta chain by its CDR3 amino acid sequence plus V-gene family, and excluded reads lacking a unique V-gene family. A later analysis removed several hundred highly shared, low-generation-probability nucleotide sequences to deal with suspected cross-contamination and a sequencing artifact. A later analysis calculated a clonal expansion index for each public chain from normalized within-repertoire ranks of inferred template counts. In a later analysis, generation probabilities were computed using a VDJ recombination model fitted to out-of-frame rearrangements, and the results were checked against IGoR. In a later analysis, TCR-TCR, TCR-HLA and TCR-CMV co-occurrence was scored with hypergeometric tests, and a repertoire-size bias correction was applied to TCR pairs. To estimate false discovery rates, a later analysis permuted the HLA or CMV assignments 20 times. In a later analysis, co-occurring TCRs were grouped using DBSCAN, and TCRdist sequence similarity was added for clustering within HLA-allele-positive subsets. Repertoires with fewer than 30,000 or more than 120,000 public chains, plus five repertoires with anomalous nucleotide sharing, were excluded from co-occurrence clustering. This immuneACCESS table, as held by TCRdb, lists in-frame sequences with V and J called but not all clones. Of the missing ones, under half trace to an unresolved V gene in checked studies; the others have no known cause. That table is the source of V, J and clone size, and D and trimming were worked out from the DNA. The sample table lists more than 150,000 clones, 65% to 85% of them with a count of one. The top ten clonotypes cover approximately 1.5% of the sample.

The cohort comprised under 700 healthy bone marrow donors. At the time of sampling, all cohort members were nominally healthy, though unrecorded immune exposures were likely present. The donor was CMV seronegative and was included in the group of 352 seronegative cohort members. A peripheral blood sample was collected from each donor, and TCR beta sequencing was performed on peripheral blood mononuclear cells. Genomic DNA extraction from the blood cell samples was performed with the Qiagen DNeasy Blood Extraction Kit. This specimen comes from a study of cytomegalovirus exposure and HLA in healthy donors (dated by TCRdb to 2016 to 2017). With regard to the full study: In an earlier analysis of approximately 500 of the donors, 250 to 300 Gb of sequence data and some 100 million unique TCR beta sequences from 150 million to 200 million T cells were reported. Around 320 gigabases of sequencing data and 80 million or so unique TCR sequences were included in an early release covering roughly 700 HLA-typed donors. Among the roughly 380 genotyped donors, approximately 77% belonged to the genetic ancestry cluster associated with self-reported Caucasian donors. The study was designed to test whether signatures of past pathogen exposure could be identified by cataloging public T cell receptors. Using immunosequencing, the study profiled T cell repertoires from roughly 650 subjects and related those repertoires to cytomegalovirus serostatus. A separate validation cohort of 90 to 150 different subjects was used in addition to the approximately 610-subject first cohort. To predict cytomegalovirus infection status, the study combined high-throughput TCR immunosequencing, statistical association of individual TCRs with disease status, and machine learning. In a later analysis, previously published TCR beta repertoires from 666 donors were re-analyzed and high-resolution HLA genotyping was added so that TCR occurrence patterns could be studied. Rather than using new phenotypic data, the later analysis identified candidate immune exposures from TCR beta sequences and from how often those sequences occurred across donors. An earlier analysis of several hundred of the donors applied high-throughput TCR beta sequencing to assess whether each TCR beta V gene segment acted as functional or pseudogenic. Donor age, sex, ethnicity and CMV serostatus were collected together with the repertoire data. A later genetic analysis used genome-wide SNP genotypes for about 60% of the roughly 670 donors, treating that subset as a discovery cohort. Every discovery cohort repertoire had been produced on one sequencing platform. HLA typing covered class I and class II loci at four-digit resolution. The number of typed donors differed by locus: 629-630 for A, B, C, DRB1 and DQB1; some 500 for DQA1; 606 for DPA1; and around 490 for DPB1. Roughly five DR-DQ haplotypes were treated as single units for association and clustering because of strong linkage in the cohort. Among roughly 400 genotyped donors of the cohort, an average of approximately 240,000 unique TCR beta nucleotide sequences was sequenced per donor, of which roughly 18% were non-productive. The study at large found these results: Most CMV-associated TCR beta chains appeared to be HLA-restricted in a later analysis, and the HLA associations seemed to be driven largely by CMV exposure. Strong co-occurrence of HLA alleles, especially DR and DQ, made assigning TCR associations to individual alleles difficult. Presence/absence analyses assumed roughly uniform sequencing depth across donors, an assumption that may not hold. The earlier analysis of fewer than 750 of the donors excluded approximately 15 rarely observed V segments, including chromosome 9 orphons, because counts were too low. A few of the identified cytomegalovirus-associated TCR beta chains were confirmed in vitro to be specific for cytomegalovirus antigens. Most TCR sequences were seen in very few donors, while some public TCRs were found in many individuals. In an earlier analysis of some 500 of the donors, most TCR beta V segments were observed in productive rearrangements about 87% or about 30% of the time, broadly matching IMGT annotations. In a later analysis, about 16,000 TCR beta sequences were associated with specific HLA alleles at a false discovery rate of 0.05. A cluster of highly shared sequence variants was judged likely to be a technical artifact of the sequencing pipeline. A later analysis reported that several top co-occurrence clusters appeared linked to parvovirus B19, influenza, CMV and Epstein-Barr virus. Correlated functional status among segregating V segments might be attributable to linkage disequilibrium, but an unknown experimental factor could not be ruled out. Because HLA typing was unavailable for some donors at each locus, only the typed subset was used in association tests. The authors suggested that the approach could potentially be generalized to other disease states and immunological phenotypes. In a later analysis, HLA-associated TCR beta chains were found to be more clonally expanded and to have lower generation probabilities than equally common non-associated chains. A further reported finding was that TCR beta sequences accurately predicted the HLA-A and HLA-B alleles for most subjects in the first cohort. This cohort had only TCR beta chains sequenced, and the lack of alpha or paired-chain data limited which features could be detected. In a later genetic analysis, fewer N-insertions in productive TCRs were reported among donors in an Asian-associated ancestry cluster than the roughly 700-donor mean. A later genetic analysis associated a missense DCLRE1C variant with V-gene and J-gene trimming of TCR beta chains, and an independent cohort replicated the association. In a later analysis, the rate of TCR association differed among HLA loci, with DRB1 alleles having the most associated TCRs and HLA-C alleles having the fewest. For the cohort, immune exposure information was limited to CMV serostatus. The study gave a list of some 150 TCR beta chains associated with cytomegalovirus. The classifier was reported to diagnose cytomegalovirus status with high specificity and sensitivity in both the original cohort and the validation cohort.

This clonotype originated in a woman under 30 in good health and CMV-seronegative. The sample taken for sequencing was PBMCs.

The sequenced DNA is TGTGCCAGCAGTGGTACAGGGTTCTCCGAGCAGTACTTC. This is translated as CASSGTGFSEQYF. The chain was built from TRBV2 and TRBJ2-7, with TRBD1 as a weak D call on 6 bases. From the germline V gene, CDR1 is SNHLY and CDR2 is FYNNEI. Including the terminal cysteine and phenylalanine, the CDR3 comprises 13 residues. The sequence is cut down to CDR3 DNA, 39 bases in frame from base 1. V was cut back by 4 bases and J by 6 bases, leaving a gap of 13 bases between them.